Presented here are 21 T cell receptor beta chains from one specimen sequenced in a study of T cells expressing NK-cell markers. TCRdb reanalyzed the 5' RACE reads and collapses them to one entry per CDR3 protein, without DNA. The sample includes a few hundred thousand distinct CDR3 sequences. The specimen was blood T cells: a sorted CD56 or NKG2C T cell subset, CD4+ or CD8+ T cells, or bulk PBMC T cells (not recorded which). The origin of the receptors is a man between 18 and 35 years old in good health.

This chain joins TRBV6-2 or TRBV6-3 and TRBJ1-5; the TRBD1 assignment by TCRdb is unverifiable without DNA. The CDR3 is 16 residues long. Germline V lookup: CDR1 MNHEY, CDR2 SVGEGT. This CDR3 is CASSPGQGSSNQPQHF.

The V gene is TRBV18, the J gene TRBJ1-1; TCRdb gives TRBD1 as the D gene, but with no DNA this cannot be confirmed. Germline V gene data show CDR1 as KGHSH and CDR2 as LQKENI. The CDR3 sequence is 15 residues long. The CDR3: CASSPATGSGVGAFF. Supplemented by reference TRBV18 and TRBJ1-1, the full variable domain reads NAGVMQNPRHLVRRRGQEARLRCSPMKGHSHVYWYRQLPEEGLKFMVYLQKENIIDESGMPKERFSAEFPKEGPSILRIQQVVRGDSAAYFCASSPATGSGVGAFFGQGTRLTVV.

The chain carries TRBV6-2 or TRBV6-3 and TRBJ1-2; TCRdb designates TRBD1, a call that cannot be tested without DNA. Germline CDR1 is MNHEY and CDR2 is SVGEGT. CDR3 length: 14 residues. CDR3 sequence: CASSYSDRVYGYTF.

The CDR3 here is CAWSLTARNSPLHF. The chain is built from TRBV30 and TRBJ1-6; the D gene TCRdb calls, TRBD1, cannot be checked with no DNA. CDR1 and CDR2 from the germline V gene are GTSNPN and SVGIG (reference sequence). CDR3 length: 14 amino acids.

This chain connects TRBV19 to TRBJ1-5. CDR1 is LNHDA and CDR2 is SQIVND in the germline V gene (reference sequence). The CDR3 has 13 residues. CDR3 protein: CASIGRGNQPQHF.

The rearrangement joins TRBV6-2 or TRBV6-3 to TRBJ1-5; as DNA is missing, the TRBD1 call by TCRdb cannot be tested. This CDR3 has 16 amino acids. The V gene's germline CDR1 is MNHEY and CDR2 SVGEGT. The chain's CDR3 is CASRRQTGRHNQPQHF.

The rearrangement uses TRBV10-2 and TRBJ2-1; TCRdb's D call of TRBD1 is untestable without DNA. Germline lookup yields CDR1 WSHSY and CDR2 SAAADI. The CDR3 consists of 15 residues. CDR3 residues: CASSQTGSGHNEQFF.

CDR3 region: CASSQYGDNQPQHF. V is TRBV7-2 and J is TRBJ1-5. Germline CDR1 SGHTA, CDR2 FQGNSA. The CDR3 loop spans 14 amino acids.

The V call is TRBV5-1, the J call TRBJ2-7; the TCRdb D gene call, TRBD1, has no DNA to confirm it. The germline CDR1 and CDR2 sequences are SGHRS and YFSETQ. The CDR3 is made up of 14 amino acids. CDR3 sequence reads: CASSQDREDYEQYF.

The chain joins TRBV6-4 to TRBJ1-1; the TCRdb call, TRBD1, lacks DNA for checking. CDR1 MRHNA and CDR2 SNTAGT come from the germline V gene. The CDR3 runs to 14 residues. The CDR3 loop reads CASRDGQGGTEAFF.

This sequence joins TRBV28 and TRBJ2-6. CDR1 is MDHEN, CDR2 SYDVKM, per germline. The CDR3 has 13 residues. This CDR3 reads CASSFTGANVLTF.

The rearrangement links TRBV6-1 to TRBJ2-1; lacking DNA, the TRBD2 call made by TCRdb goes unchecked. This CDR3 contains 16 residues. Germline V gene lookup returns CDR1 MNHNS and CDR2 SASEGT. CDR3 in amino acids: CASRSASGLADNEQFF.

The V call is TRBV6-6, the J call TRBJ1-6; the TCRdb D gene call, TRBD1, has no DNA to confirm it. The CDR3 is 12 residues long. The germline V gene has CDR1 MNHNY and CDR2 SVGAGI (reference sequence). This CDR3 is CASLQGRPPLHF.

The V call is TRBV20-1, the J call TRBJ1-2; TCRdb returns TRBD1, unconfirmable since there is no DNA. This CDR3 has 13 residues. The germline V gene has CDR1 DFQATT and CDR2 SNEGSKA (reference sequence). The CDR3: CSAPPRDRESNTF.

The rearrangement uses TRBV12-3 or TRBV12-4 and TRBJ2-1; TCRdb's D call of TRBD2 is untestable without DNA. The length of the CDR3 is 19 residues. CDR3 in amino acids: CASSGPTSGRATSYNEQFF.

This chain connects TRBV5-1 to TRBJ2-2; lacking DNA, the TRBD1 call made by TCRdb goes unchecked. CDR3 length equals 15 residues. CDR1 and CDR2 from the germline V gene are SGHRS and YFSETQ. CDR3 protein: CASSIGDRETGELFF.

The chain employs TRBV12-3 or TRBV12-4 and TRBJ2-3; TCRdb indicates TRBD2, and absent DNA this call remains unverified. The CDR3 is 16 residues long. The CDR3 region is CASSLMSSTSTDTQYF.

The chain recombines TRBV3-1 with TRBJ2-1; there is no DNA to check the TCRdb D call of TRBD2. CDR1 is LGHDT, CDR2 YNNKEL, per germline (reference sequence). The CDR3 consists of 17 residues. The CDR3 loop reads CASSQDFGTSGRNEQFF.

This chain uses TRBV10-2 with TRBJ2-3; TCRdb proposes TRBD1, but this gene call is untestable without DNA. The CDR3 sequence is 18 residues long. Per germline, CDR1 WSHSY and CDR2 SAAADI. CDR3 residues: CASSRFAPTGIATDTQYF.

J is TRBJ2-7 and V is TRBV6-5. From germline, CDR1 is MNHEY and CDR2 SVGAGI. The CDR3 contains 14 residues. The CDR3 sequence is CASSSVAGAYEQYF.

The chain links TRBV6-2 or TRBV6-3 to TRBJ2-1; TCRdb designates TRBD2, a call that cannot be tested without DNA. There are 15 residues in the CDR3. The germline CDR1 and CDR2 sequences are MNHEY and SVGEGT. CDR3 region: CASSDNYGGYNEQFF.